This T cell receptor beta chain was obtained from a study of T cell responses to AZD1222 COVID-19 vaccine. The repertoire was sequenced with immunoSEQ multiplex PCR; TCRdb's copy has only in-frame clones and lacks some. Of 130,000 or so clones in the sample, roughly 90% were seen once. A few counts support this clone. Its antigen is unidentified. Whole-study findings and limits: Two AZD1222 doses significantly raised spike-specific TCR breadth and depth over controls. Recipients of AZD1222 seropositive at baseline numbered only five or six.

The CDR3 is 16 amino acids. V was pared by 4 bases and J by 3 bases, with 12 bases of the junction left unmatched. In germline, CDR1 is SGHDT, CDR2 YYEEEE. The origin of this receptor is an adult in good health. The chain is built from TRBV5-6 and TRBJ1-1; 7 bases line up with TRBD1. The source material was peripheral blood, sampled on day 0 of AZD1222 vaccination. CDR3 protein: CASSPYRGVGYTEAFF. As DNA, the CDR3 is TGTGCCAGCAGCCCGTACAGGGGTGTCGGGTACACTGAAGCTTTCTTT.